Listed below are T cell receptor beta chains from one sample, sequenced in a study of T cells expressing NK-cell markers. TCRdb re-called the 5' RACE reads, yielding one record per CDR3 amino acid sequence without DNA. This table lists hundreds of thousands of distinct CDR3 sequences. The specimen sequenced was blood T cells: a sorted CD56 or NKG2C T cell subset, CD4+ or CD8+ T cells, or bulk PBMC T cells (not recorded which). These receptors came from a man aged 18-30 years in good health. Each CDR3 is given with its conserved first and last residue. Fields, in order: J gene, V gene, CDR3 protein.

>TRBJ2-3|TRBV9
CASSVTPTGGPDTQYF
>TRBJ2-7|TRBV5-6
CASSLEVASGRPYEQYF
>TRBJ1-2|TRBV30
CAYMGSYGYTF
>TRBJ2-5|TRBV6-5
CASRRIRGFQETQYF
>TRBJ2-7|TRBV15
CATSRDKVYEQYF
>TRBJ1-1|TRBV6-1
CASSEHTDRREAFF
>TRBJ2-2|TRBV12-3/TRBV12-4
CASSPGQRTGELFF
>TRBJ2-5|TRBV7-9
CASSLLRGQGDETQYF
>TRBJ2-5|TRBV6-5
CASSYSKVRSGKIQETQYF
>TRBJ2-1|TRBV20-1
CSARDPGVGNEQFF
>TRBJ1-5|TRBV19
CASSLTGVEPQHF
>TRBJ2-7|TRBV4-3
CASSQDLAGFSYEQYF
>TRBJ2-1|TRBV6-6
CASSTRLGEQFF
>TRBJ2-1|TRBV12-3/TRBV12-4
CASSRWGDTGGQFF
>TRBJ2-3|TRBV29-1
CSVLSILTSTDTQYF
>TRBJ2-1|TRBV18
CASSPKRGGYNEQFF